This T cell receptor (beta chain) is drawn from a study of shared clonotypes between healthy human individuals. The data were produced by immunoSEQ multiplex PCR, yet TCRdb's version contains in-frame clones alone and is incomplete. The data show some 550,000 clones, approximately 97% seen once. With regard to this clone: What it binds is not known. At one of its ends the junction is not consistent with the germline gene, which may arise from a read error.

Study findings and constraints: A small donor pool kept down the genetic and exposure-history diversity that was represented. Sharing across four donors was highest in naive CD4 (roughly 5%) and lowest in memory CD8 (about 0.4%). Blood was the sole source, and tissue repertoires probably differ.

The TCR was taken from a woman in her 30s in good health. Sequencing was carried out using naive CD4+ T cells sorted from blood. As to subset: CD45RA+ positively selected.

CDR3 DNA: TGTGCCAGCAGCCCACGGACTAGCAGAGATACGCAGTATTTT. Residues: CASSPRTSRDTQYF. This chain uses TRBV7-2 with TRBJ2-3, with TRBD2 matching over 8 bases. This CDR3 region has 14 residues. CDR1 is SGHTA and CDR2 is FQGNSA in the germline V gene.